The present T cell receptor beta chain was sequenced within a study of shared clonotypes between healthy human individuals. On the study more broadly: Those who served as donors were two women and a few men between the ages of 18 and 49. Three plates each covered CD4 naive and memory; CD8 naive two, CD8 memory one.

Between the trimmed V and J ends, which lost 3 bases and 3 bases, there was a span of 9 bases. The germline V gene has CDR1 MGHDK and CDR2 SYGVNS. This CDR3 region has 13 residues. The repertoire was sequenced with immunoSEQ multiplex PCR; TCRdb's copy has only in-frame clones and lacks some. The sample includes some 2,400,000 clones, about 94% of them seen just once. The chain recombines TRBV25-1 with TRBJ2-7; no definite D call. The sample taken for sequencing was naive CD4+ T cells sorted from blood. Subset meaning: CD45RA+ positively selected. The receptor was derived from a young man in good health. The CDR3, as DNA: TGTGCCAGCAGTGATTACAGAGTCTACGAGCAGTACTTC. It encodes CASSDYRVYEQYF.